The clone carrying this T cell receptor (beta chain) has just a few counts. The CDR3 has 15 residues. Germline values: CDR1 ENHRY, CDR2 SYGVKD. This entry belongs to a study of cytomegalovirus exposure and HLA in healthy donors. Amplification used 60 Vbeta primers and 13 Jbeta primers. In the original analysis: In a later analysis, of about 80 million unique beta chains, roughly 9.9 million appeared in at least two donors. Data came from immunoSEQ multiplex PCR; TCRdb stores just in-frame clones and leaves some out. That table furnishes V, J and clone size, whereas the DNA furnished D and trimming. This sample has 100,000 to 150,000 clones, with 65% to 80% found just once.

The chain couples TRBV10-3 to TRBJ2-5, with 8 bases matching TRBD1. The last part of the DNA fits TRBJ2-7 better; the J call may be wrong. This sequence was found in a woman aged 40 to 55 in good health and CMV-seropositive. The sequenced material came from PBMCs. The CDR3 coding sequence is TGTGCCATCAGTGAGCCCACGGACAGGGTCCACGAGCAGTACTTC. Translating gives CAISEPTDRVHEQYF.